Shown below are 20 T cell receptor beta chains from a single sample sequenced in a study of T-cell memory formation after mild COVID-19. TCRdb re-called the 5' RACE reads through MiXCR, storing one row per CDR3 protein. Counted here are about 400,000 distinct CDR3 sequences, 24% occurring once; the ten biggest clones make up around 8.8%. The specimen was PBMCs or a T cell subset sorted from them (not recorded which). Receptor source: an adult woman who had mild COVID-19 (a few samples of this study predate the infection). Cell type and time point are not known.

This clonotype occurred a few times. V usage is TRBV5-6 and J usage is TRBJ2-1, with 12 bases identical to TRBD1. This CDR3 has 20 amino acids. Germline CDR1 and CDR2: SGHDT and YYEEEE. V shed 0 bases, J shed 4 bases, and the junction held 14 bases outside the gene matches. CDR3 coding DNA: TGTGCCAGCAGCTTGGTCGGGACAGGGGGCTCGAGGAACTTTTACAATGAGCAGTTCTTC. This sequence encodes CASSLVGTGGSRNFYNEQFF.

The CDR3 nucleotides read TGCAGTGCTAGTTCCTATGCGGCCCCGGGACTAGGACATGAGCAGTTCTTC. This codes for CSASSYAAPGLGHEQFF. The chain is built from TRBV20-1 and TRBJ2-1, with 8 bases fitting TRBD2. Germline CDR1 reads DFQATT; CDR2 reads SNEGSKA (reference sequence). This CDR3 has 17 residues. V shed 3 bases and J 8 bases; nucleotides not matched to a gene: 18.

The CDR3 DNA follows: TGCGCCAGCAGCTCCATAGCGGGAGGGCCTGGCGAGCAGTTCTTC. Its translation: CASSSIAGGPGEQFF. The V and J genes are TRBV5-1 and TRBJ2-1; 11 bases line up with TRBD2. CDR1 and CDR2 (germline): SGHRS, YFSETQ. V dropped 3 bases and J dropped 10; count of bases not matched to a gene: 9. The CDR3 runs to 15 residues.

This clonotype was seen repeatedly, ten times or more. The rearrangement links TRBV12-3 or TRBV12-4 to TRBJ2-5; D not resolved. Between the trimmed V and J ends, which lost 3 bases and 5 bases, there was a span of 10 bases. The CDR3 loop spans 13 amino acids. The CDR3 sequence: CASSLGSGETQYF. The CDR3 DNA is TGTGCCAGCAGTTTGGGGTCAGGTGAGACCCAGTACTTC.

This rearrangement joins TRBV6-5 to TRBJ2-5; weak D call: TRBD2 (6 bases). V was clipped by 4 bases and J by 2 bases, with 11 bases between them. The germline V gene encodes CDR1 MNHEY and CDR2 SVGAGI. CDR3 size: 14 residues. For the CDR3, the DNA is TGTGCCAGCAGTTCGCGGAGGGCGCAAGAGACCCAGTACTTC. Encoded protein: CASSSRRAQETQYF.

This clonotype was recorded at least ten times. The chain has TRBV14 and TRBJ2-1; TRBD2 might be the D (7 bases). Trimming cost V 8 bases and J 10 bases, with 18 bases left between them. The germline gives CDR1 SGHDN, CDR2 FVKESK. The CDR3 covers 13 residues. CDR3 bases: TGTGCCAGCGCGGGGGCCCCGGCTGGCGAGCAGTTCTTC. As protein: CASAGAPAGEQFF.

This clonotype was counted between two and nine times. The CDR3 region has the DNA TGTGCCAGCAGTGTGATCAGTGAGCAGTTCTTC. It is translated as CASSVISEQFF. The J gene is TRBJ2-1, the V gene TRBV2; D remains unclear. The V end was cut by 4 bases, the J end by 9 bases, with 7 bases between. CDR1 is SNHLY, CDR2 FYNNEI, per germline. This CDR3 is 11 amino acids long.

This clonotype was detected only a few times. J is TRBJ1-1 and V is TRBV4-1; 7 positions match TRBD1. The trim removed 3 bases at V and 5 bases at J, leaving 9 bases unmatched. Germline CDR1 and CDR2: MGHRA and YSYEKL. The CDR3 has 15 amino acids. CDR3 amino acids: CASSQRDSDWTEAFF. For the CDR3, the DNA is TGCGCCAGCAGCCAGAGGGACAGCGATTGGACTGAAGCTTTCTTT.

This chain links TRBV15 with TRBJ1-4; 8 positions match TRBD1. With 5 bases clipped from V and 4 bases from J, the junction kept 6 bases outside the gene matches. CDR3 length: 15 residues. CDR1 is LNHNV, CDR2 YYDKDF, per germline (reference sequence). The CDR3 nucleotides are TGTGCCACCAGCTCCAGGGGGCTGGGTAATGAAAAACTGTTTTTT. Amino acids: CATSSRGLGNEKLFF.

This chain connects TRBV19 to TRBJ1-1; D is unresolved. CDR3 length: 17 residues. Looked up from germline, CDR1 is LNHDA and CDR2 is SQIVND (reference sequence). Trimming stripped 3 bases from V and 1 base from J, with 18 bases between. CDR3 sequence reads: CASSITQRREWNTEAFF. The CDR3 bases are TGTGCCAGTAGTATCACGCAAAGGAGGGAATGGAACACTGAAGCTTTCTTT.

J is TRBJ2-2 and V is TRBV12-3 or TRBV12-4; TRBD2 matches 13 bases. The J segment lost 2 bases and the V segment lost 5 bases, leaving 8 bases of the junction unmatched. The CDR3 is 18 amino acids. This CDR3 reads CASSRWTSGGINTGELFF. The CDR3 DNA is TGTGCCAGCAGTCGCTGGACTAGCGGGGGAATAAACACCGGGGAGCTGTTTTTT.

The chain employs TRBV12-3 or TRBV12-4 and TRBJ2-3; the D gene is possibly TRBD2 (5 bases). The CDR3 spans 14 residues. Between the trimmed V and J ends, which lost 3 bases and 1 base, there was a span of 8 bases. The CDR3 protein is CASSFPGGTDTQYF. The DNA of the CDR3 is TGTGCCAGCAGTTTCCCCGGGGGCACAGATACGCAGTATTTT.

This clonotype was seen only a few times. The rearrangement uses TRBV6-6 and TRBJ1-2; 7 nucleotides line up with TRBD1. CDR1 and CDR2 from the germline V gene are MNHNY and SVGAGI (reference sequence). The CDR3 has 14 amino acids. After removal of 4 bases from V and 8 bases from J, the junction contained 10 bases not matched to a gene. The CDR3 DNA is TGTGCCAGCAGTTCCCCGACAGGGTTTTGGGGCTACACCTTC. Translating gives CASSSPTGFWGYTF.

The CDR3 loop reads CASLLQVNYEQYF. DNA of the CDR3: TGTGCCAGCTTGCTACAGGTGAACTACGAGCAGTACTTC. The genes are TRBV6-2 or TRBV6-3 and TRBJ2-7, with D perhaps matching TRBD1 (5 bases). V shed 8 bases and J shed 3 bases, with 14 bases lying between them. CDR3 length equals 13 residues. CDR1 and CDR2 (germline): MNHEY, SVGEGT.

This clonotype has a single count. Germline is not matched at one junction end, which may reflect a read error. V gene TRBV7-7 combines with J gene TRBJ2-2; a weak D match, TRBD1 (7 bases). Germline values: CDR1 SSHAT, CDR2 FNYEAQ (reference sequence). The CDR3 covers 17 residues. The CDR3 region is CASSLNSAGGLTGELFF. In DNA, the CDR3 is TGTGCTAGCAGCTTAAACTCGGCAGGGGGGCTCACCGGGGAGCTGTTTTTT.

This chain uses TRBV12-3 or TRBV12-4 with TRBJ2-4; TRBD2 matches 14 bases. CDR3 length: 15 amino acids. With V trimmed by 5 bases and J by 6 bases, 3 bases remained unmatched. The CDR3 region has the DNA TGTGCCAGCAGTCCGACTAGCGGGAGGGCAAACATTCAGTACTTC. It encodes CASSPTSGRANIQYF.

This clonotype was seen more than once but under ten times. V and J are TRBV5-6 and TRBJ1-2; D may be TRBD1 (6 bases). The V gene lost 6 bases and the J gene lost 7 bases, with 19 bases spanning the gap. The CDR3 contains 14 residues. Germline CDR1 and CDR2: SGHDT and YYEEEE. The CDR3 spells CASTLSDRSAGYTF. The CDR3 DNA follows: TGTGCCAGCACCCTCTCGGACAGATCCGCTGGCTACACCTTC. Full variable domain (remainder filled in from reference TRBV5-6 and TRBJ1-2): DAGVTQSPTHLIKTRGQQVTLRCSPKSGHDTVSWYQQALGQGPQFIFQYYEEEERQRGNFPDRFSGHQFPNYSSELNVNALLLGDSALYLCASTLSDRSAGYTFGSGTRLTVV.

This chain uses TRBV27 with TRBJ1-5; no clear D. Per the germline V gene, CDR1 is MNHEY and CDR2 is SMNVEV (reference sequence). Trimming left V 4 bases short and J 3 bases short, with 7 bases between. The CDR3 runs 13 residues. The CDR3 sequence: CASSSRPNQPQHF. Here the CDR3 DNA reads TGTGCCAGCAGTTCCAGACCCAATCAGCCCCAGCATTTT.

This clonotype was counted only a few times. The rearrangement links TRBV6-5 to TRBJ1-6; 10 bases are shared with TRBD1. The junction had 7 bases not matched to a gene; V was cut back by 7 bases and J by 7 bases. This CDR3 has 15 residues. CDR1 and CDR2 from the germline V gene are MNHEY and SVGAGI. CDR3: CASTRTGGLNSPLHF. The CDR3, as DNA: TGTGCCAGCACCCGGACAGGGGGACTCAATTCACCCCTCCACTTT.

This clonotype has a handful of counts. The V gene is TRBV7-9, the J gene TRBJ1-1; D unclear. The germline gives CDR1 SEHNR, CDR2 FQNEAQ (reference sequence). The CDR3 contains 12 residues. Trimming left V 5 bases short and J 6 bases short, with 10 bases between. CDR3 region: CASSRSLSEAFF. The DNA for the CDR3 is TGTGCCAGCAGCCGATCTCTATCTGAAGCTTTCTTT.